This T cell receptor (beta chain) was obtained from a study of blood T cell repertoires in COVID-19. Study as a whole: In each case, the material was cDNA or gDNA derived from T cells, B-cell-depleted T cells, or PBMCs.

Which cohort a participant joined came from the clinical history participants gave. This clone has just a few counts. Authors' analysis steps: Cell counts per sample came from amplifying reference gene primers. Method: immunoSEQ multiplex PCR; TCRdb's copy keeps in-frame clones and lacks some. V, J and clone size derive from that table, while D and trimming were established from the DNA sequence. The data hold nearly 200,000 clones, with about 90% observed a single time. Material: PBMCs or T cells enriched from blood (not recorded which). This TCR came from a woman younger than 30 who had recovered from COVID-19.

The CDR3 sequence: CATRDSENTGELFF. The DNA for the CDR3 is TGCGCCACAAGGGACTCGGAGAACACCGGGGAGCTGTTTTTT. The chain carries TRBV10-1 and TRBJ2-2; D is perhaps TRBD2 (6 bases). The CDR3 runs to 14 residues. The germline V and J ends were trimmed by 10 bases and 1 base, with 13 bases remaining between them. Germline assignment: CDR1 WNHNN and CDR2 SYGVQD (reference sequence).